The present TCR beta chain was sequenced within a study of identical twins. One entry per CDR3 protein, called by TCRdb with MiXCR from the 5' RACE reads. The sample records some 710,000 distinct CDR3 sequences, around 6% being singletons. Study-level findings and limits: Abundant beta clonotypes from cord blood bore fewer insertions; memory repertoires lacked this pattern. Invariant MAIT and iNKT cells are populations that could partly confound zero-insertion analyses.

This clonotype showed up just a few times. Its antigen is unidentified. CDR1 LNHDA and CDR2 SQIVND come from the germline V gene (reference sequence). Trimming at V came to 11 bases and at J to 2 bases, leaving 6 bases not matched to a gene. The CDR3 has 14 amino acids. The specimen was naive T cells sorted from blood. The receptor's source is a man younger than 35 in good health. The chain couples TRBV19 to TRBJ2-2, with TRBD1 identical over 9 bases. DNA for the CDR3: TGTGCCTCCAGAACAGGGGGCAACACCGGGGAGCTGTTTTTT. Translating it yields CASRTGGNTGELFF.